This T cell receptor (beta chain) was profiled in a study of blood T cells in healthy people across ages. A second PCR, run for roughly 7 to 12 cycles, used a sample-barcoded 5' primer plus a J-beta primer mix. Sequencing of every sample gave 2.5 million or more CDR3-containing paired-end reads. TCRdb re-derived calls from the 5' RACE reads in MiXCR, one entry per CDR3 protein. The sample shows almost 1 million distinct CDR3 sequences, about 51% of them seen only once. The source is a woman aged 55-70 years in good health. Sequencing used blood.

CDR3 amino acids: CASTSITDTQYF. CDR3 coding DNA: TGTGCCAGCACCTCAATCACAGATACGCAGTATTTT. This chain connects TRBV27 to TRBJ2-3; D is ambiguous. The germline V and J ends were trimmed by 7 bases and 2 bases, with 7 bases remaining between them. Looked up from germline, CDR1 is MNHEY and CDR2 is SMNVEV (reference sequence). CDR3 length: 12 amino acids.